This entry lists 16 T cell receptor beta chains sequenced from one sample in a study of beta chain features in type 1 diabetes. Findings of the study overall: Moderate yet significant TCRB CDR3 shortening was seen in Type 1 diabetes patients in all four CD4+ subsets.

The investigators reverse transcribed all of the isolated RNA, so they sequenced expressed TCRB transcripts. Clones were sequenced by immunoSEQ multiplex PCR, and TCRdb holds only the in-frame ones, with some missing. The table has roughly 260,000 clones, 20% seen once. These receptors have no identified antigens. Sequenced input: naive CD4+ T cells from blood. The receptors stem from a woman in her forties with type 1 diabetes.

This clone turned up a few times. This chain uses TRBV10-3 with TRBJ1-6; 9 bases map to TRBD1. The CDR3 runs to 14 residues. Unmatched junction bases numbered 8, after V lost 6 bases and J lost 11 bases. Germline V gene sequence: CDR1 ENHRY, CDR2 SYGVKD. CDR3 nucleotides: TGTGCCATCAGCGAGGGACAGGGAGCAGCACCCCTCCACTTT. Protein product: CAISEGQGAAPLHF.

The chain links TRBV5-1 to TRBJ1-4, with TRBD1 matching 7 bases. The CDR3 spans 14 residues. Germline V gene lookup returns CDR1 SGHRS and CDR2 YFSETQ. V dropped 1 base and J dropped 10; count of bases not matched to a gene: 7. The CDR3 loop is CASSLTGEDGKLFF. CDR3 sequence (DNA): TGCGCCAGCAGCTTGACAGGGGAGGATGGAAAACTGTTTTTT.

This clone has just a few counts. This sequence joins TRBV28 and TRBJ2-5, with D possibly TRBD2 on 6 matching bases. The CDR3 has 12 amino acids. In germline, CDR1 is MDHEN, CDR2 SYDVKM. Between the trimmed V and J ends, which lost 8 bases and 2 bases, there was a span of 9 bases. CDR3 loop: CASGTPQETQYF. The CDR3 DNA is TGTGCCAGCGGGACTCCACAAGAGACCCAGTACTTC.

This clone was found a few times. The chain employs TRBV6-5 and TRBJ1-2; D is unresolved. The V end lost 0 bases, the J end lost 7 bases, and 18 bases lay between the germline ends. Germline V gene data show CDR1 as MNHEY and CDR2 as SVGAGI. The CDR3 runs 16 residues. Here the CDR3 DNA reads TGTGCCAGCAGTTACTCCGTACTCAGCACAGTCGGTGGCTACACCTTC. Its translation is CASSYSVLSTVGGYTF.

The V and J genes are TRBV9 and TRBJ1-2, with 10 positions matching TRBD1. The J segment lost 6 bases and the V segment lost 0 bases, leaving 8 bases of the junction unmatched. The CDR3 extends over 16 amino acids. Germline loops: CDR1 SGDLS, CDR2 YYNGEE. The CDR3 region is CASSVEGGDRGDGYTF. The CDR3 DNA follows: TGTGCCAGCAGCGTAGAGGGGGGGGACAGGGGTGATGGCTACACCTTC.

This clone turned up a few times. V gene TRBV11-2 combines with J gene TRBJ2-3; tentative D call: TRBD2 (6 bases). With 2 bases removed from V and 2 bases from J, the gap between germline ends came to 11 bases. Germline V lookup: CDR1 SGHAT, CDR2 FQNNGV. The CDR3 length is 15 residues. The CDR3 DNA reads TGTGCCAGCAGCTTATTAGCGGACCTCACAGATACGCAGTATTTT. Amino acids: CASSLLADLTDTQYF.

The chain is built from TRBV9 and TRBJ2-1; the match to TRBD2 covers 14 bases. The CDR3 is 17 amino acids. The V gene end was trimmed by 4 bases and the J gene end by 6 bases; junction bases not matched to a gene: 9. Germline CDR1 reads SGDLS; CDR2 reads YYNGEE. The CDR3 DNA sequence: TGTGCCAGCAGCAGTGAGACTAGCGGGAGGGGCGGCAATGAGCAGTTCTTC. This codes for CASSSETSGRGGNEQFF.

The chain is built from TRBV6-6 and TRBJ2-7, with 7 bases identical to TRBD1. V was clipped by 7 bases and J by 2 bases; unmatched bases: 8. Germline assignment: CDR1 MNHNY and CDR2 SVGAGI (reference sequence). CDR3 size: 14 residues. The DNA of the CDR3 is TGTGCCAGCACCGGGACAGCCGTTCCCTACGAGCAGTACTTC. Protein product: CASTGTAVPYEQYF.

In this sample, this clone turned up a few times. The V gene is TRBV7-9, the J gene TRBJ1-2; 7 nucleotides align to TRBD1. The germline V gene has CDR1 SEHNR and CDR2 FQNEAQ (reference sequence). V shed 2 bases, J shed 6 bases, and the junction held 3 bases outside the gene matches. The CDR3 length is 13 residues. The DNA of the CDR3 is TGTGCCAGCAGCTTATATACAGGGGATGGCTACACCTTC. This gives the protein CASSLYTGDGYTF.

This chain uses TRBV5-4 with TRBJ2-1, with no clear D. Trimming shortened V by 0 bases and J by 9 bases, and 10 bases separated the two germline ends. This CDR3 region has 13 residues. Germline CDR1 and CDR2: SGHNT and YYREEE (reference sequence). CDR3 nucleotides: TGTGCCAGCAGCTTGGTAGTCCCGGGTGAGCAGTTCTTC. This sequence encodes CASSLVVPGEQFF.

In the case of this clone: This sample also contains other DNA sequences that code for the same CDR3. The V call is TRBV5-1, the J call TRBJ2-5; unclear D gene. Trimming took off 5 bases at V and 2 bases at J, with 4 bases between the two ends. The V gene's germline CDR1 is SGHRS and CDR2 YFSETQ. The CDR3 sequence is 11 residues long. DNA for the CDR3: TGCGCCAGCAGTTCGCAAGAGACCCAGTACTTC. Translation gives CASSSQETQYF. The whole variable domain, remainder taken from reference TRBV5-1 and TRBJ2-5, is KAGVTQTPRYLIKTRGQQVTLSCSPISGHRSVSWYQQTPGQGLQFLFEYFSETQRNKGNFPGRFSGRQFSNSRSEMNVSTLELGDSALYLCASSSQETQYFGPGTRLLVL.

J is TRBJ1-2 and V is TRBV4-1, with a tentative D call TRBD1 (5 bases). CDR3 length: 17 amino acids. Germline V lookup: CDR1 MGHRA, CDR2 YSYEKL. Trimming took 0 bases from V and 2 from J, leaving 16 bases between them. DNA of the CDR3: TGCGCCAGCAGCCAAGATGTGGATTGGGGGGTCAACTATGGCTACACCTTC. It translates to CASSQDVDWGVNYGYTF.

The CDR3 bases are TGTGCCAGCAGCCGCGGGACAGATCAGCCCCAGCATTTT. Protein sequence: CASSRGTDQPQHF. The rearrangement links TRBV7-2 to TRBJ1-5, with TRBD1 identical over 7 bases. The junction had 3 bases not matched to a gene; V was cut back by 5 bases and J by 5 bases. Per germline, CDR1 SGHTA and CDR2 FQGNSA. The CDR3 length is 13 residues.

This clone was seen a handful of times. The rearrangement links TRBV4-3 to TRBJ2-7; possibly TRBD2 for D (7 bases). The CDR3 is made up of 16 amino acids. V gave up 0 bases and J gave up 2 bases, with 14 bases separating them. Germline-derived CDR1 and CDR2 are LGHNA and YSLEER. The CDR3 nucleotides read TGCGCCAGCAGCCAAGATAGGGGGAGGGCTACCTACGAGCAGTACTTC. This translates into CASSQDRGRATYEQYF.

This clone was counted between two and nine times. The chain joins TRBV10-3 to TRBJ2-6, with a weak D call TRBD2 (5 bases). The CDR3 has 18 residues. The V gene lost 0 bases and the J gene lost 2 bases, with 14 bases spanning the gap. Germline assignment: CDR1 ENHRY and CDR2 SYGVKD. The DNA of the CDR3 is TGTGCCATCAGTGAGTCGAAAGGGAGTACACCTGGGGCCAACGTCCTGACTTTC. Protein product: CAISESKGSTPGANVLTF.

The chain carries TRBV7-9 and TRBJ2-7; TRBD2 matches at 13 bases. The ends lost 4 bases at V and 5 bases at J; junction bases unmatched: 8. The CDR3 length is 16 residues. The germline V gene encodes CDR1 SEHNR and CDR2 FQNEAQ (reference sequence). CDR3 region: CASSSGLAGDKHEQYF. CDR3 sequence (DNA): TGTGCCAGCAGCTCTGGACTAGCGGGAGATAAGCACGAGCAGTACTTC.